The T cell receptor (beta chain) under discussion was sequenced for a study of blood T cells in healthy people across ages. Study findings and constraints: Naive T cell percentage by flow cytometry tracked strongly with beta diversity.

On this clonotype itself: Antigen specificity is unknown.

PBMCs were isolated at a quantity of at least 6 million per sample. The CDR3 contains 13 residues. J lost 7 bases, V lost 5 bases, and 7 bases had no gene match. Germline-derived CDR1 and CDR2 are DFQATT and SNEGSKA (reference sequence). Sample-barcoded 5' priming and a J-beta primer mix drove a second PCR of about 7 to 12 cycles. All samples gave at least 3 million CDR3-containing paired-end reads. MiXCR, run by TCRdb on the 5' RACE reads, gives a single entry per CDR3 protein. The sample includes approximately 780,000 distinct CDR3 sequences, about a quarter seen only once; the top ten take around 2.9%. Separately, the same data were catalogued under a study of T cells of mothers and their children. That work adds: Donation came from three healthy Caucasian mothers together with their six children.

This TCR derives from a boy aged 5-17 years in good health. The chain combines TRBV20-1 with TRBJ1-5; 8 positions match TRBD1. Input material: blood. The CDR3 here is CSAPGQGGQPQHF. CDR3 DNA: TGCAGTGCTCCCGGACAGGGTGGACAGCCCCAGCATTTT.